This T cell receptor (beta chain) was captured by sequencing in a study of cytomegalovirus exposure and HLA in healthy donors. PCR used 60 Vbeta primers and 13 Jbeta primers. This table comes from immunoSEQ multiplex PCR, and its TCRdb copy is limited to in-frame clones, with some not included. The sample contains over 100,000 clones, 60% to 80% of which appear only once. CDR3 length: 16 residues. Germline trimming cut 4 bases from V and 3 bases from J; bases unmatched to any gene: 12. Looked up from germline, CDR1 is SGDLS and CDR2 is YYNGEE. Whole-study results and caveats: Follow-up analysis found HLA locus-dependent TCR association rates, highest for DRB1 and lowest for HLA-C.

As to this clone: Its antigen is not known.

The genes are TRBV9 and TRBJ1-1; 7 bases match TRBD1. The sequence came from a male donor in good health and CMV-seronegative. The sequencing sample was made of PBMCs. The CDR3 protein is CASSPEPGQSYTEAFF. Here the CDR3 DNA reads TGTGCCAGCAGCCCCGAACCGGGACAGAGTTACACTGAAGCTTTCTTT.